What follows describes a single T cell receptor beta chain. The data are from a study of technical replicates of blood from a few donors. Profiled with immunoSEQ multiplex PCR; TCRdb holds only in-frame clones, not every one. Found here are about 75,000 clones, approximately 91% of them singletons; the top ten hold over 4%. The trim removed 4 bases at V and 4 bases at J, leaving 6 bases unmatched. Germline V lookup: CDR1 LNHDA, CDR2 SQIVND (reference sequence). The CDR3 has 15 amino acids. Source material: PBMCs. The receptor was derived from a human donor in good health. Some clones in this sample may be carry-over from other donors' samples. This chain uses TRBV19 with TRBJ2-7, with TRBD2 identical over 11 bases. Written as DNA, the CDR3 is TGTGCCAGTAGTAGTCAGACTAGCGGGGTGTACGAGCAGTACTTC. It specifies CASSSQTSGVYEQYF.